Below, one TCR beta chain is given with its context. V lost 6 bases to trimming and J lost 10 bases, with 16 bases between them. Germline V gives CDR1 SNHLY, CDR2 FYNNEI. The CDR3 has 13 residues. This sample stems from a study of blood T cell repertoires in COVID-19. Study overall: The United States, Italy and Spain were the sources of the acute and convalescent COVID-19 samples. T cells, B-cell-depleted T cells, or PBMCs provided the cDNA or gDNA that served as material.

In the study's own analysis: The assay estimated nucleated cells by amplifying reference gene primers. Generated by immunoSEQ multiplex PCR, the TCRdb table keeps only in-frame clones and is missing some. The DNA was the basis for D and trimming; V, J and clone size are from that table. This sample yields some 240,000 clones, of which about 79% are seen a single time; about 1.5% belongs to the top ten. The receptor was derived from a woman in her forties who had recovered from COVID-19. What was sequenced was peripheral blood. The gene calls are TRBV2 and TRBJ2-1, with a possible D match to TRBD1 (6 bases). The CDR3 protein is CASRATGQGEQFF. The CDR3 DNA sequence: TGTGCCAGCAGGGCTACAGGGCAAGGGGAGCAGTTCTTC.